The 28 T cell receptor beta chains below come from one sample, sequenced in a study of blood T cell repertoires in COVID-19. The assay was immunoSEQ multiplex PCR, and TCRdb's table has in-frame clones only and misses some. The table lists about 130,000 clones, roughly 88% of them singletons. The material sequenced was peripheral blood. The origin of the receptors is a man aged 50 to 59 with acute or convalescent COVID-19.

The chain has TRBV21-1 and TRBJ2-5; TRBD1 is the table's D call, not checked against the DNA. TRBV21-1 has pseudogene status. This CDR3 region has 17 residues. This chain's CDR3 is CASSKGIPSARQGTQYF. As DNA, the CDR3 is TGTGCCAGCAGCAAAGGCATCCCAAGCGCCCGGCAGGGGACCCAGTACTTC.

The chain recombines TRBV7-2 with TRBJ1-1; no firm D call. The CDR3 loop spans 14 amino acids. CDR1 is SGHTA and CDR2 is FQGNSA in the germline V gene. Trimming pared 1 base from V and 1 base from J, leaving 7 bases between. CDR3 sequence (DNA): TGTGCCAGCAGCTTAGGGAGGAGGAACACTGAAGCTTTCTTT. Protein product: CASSLGRRNTEAFF.

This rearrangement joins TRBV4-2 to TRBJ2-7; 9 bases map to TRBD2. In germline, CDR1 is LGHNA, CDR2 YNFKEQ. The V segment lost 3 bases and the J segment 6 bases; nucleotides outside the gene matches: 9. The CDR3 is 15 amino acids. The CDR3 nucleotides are TGTGCCAGCAGCCAGGCTCTAGCGGGATGGGGCGAGCAGTACTTC. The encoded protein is CASSQALAGWGEQYF.

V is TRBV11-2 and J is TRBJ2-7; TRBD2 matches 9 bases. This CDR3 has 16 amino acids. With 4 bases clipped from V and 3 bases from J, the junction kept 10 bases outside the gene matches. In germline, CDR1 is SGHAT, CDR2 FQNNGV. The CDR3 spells CASSSTPSGRLYEQYF. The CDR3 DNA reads TGTGCCAGCAGCTCCACCCCCAGCGGGAGGCTCTACGAGCAGTACTTC.

The CDR3 loop reads CASASQGSSYNEQFF. CDR3 DNA: TGTGCCAGCGCCTCTCAAGGGAGCTCCTACAATGAGCAGTTCTTC. The chain links TRBV6-5 to TRBJ2-1, with D possibly TRBD2 on 5 matching bases. Germline V gene data show CDR1 as MNHEY and CDR2 as SVGAGI. V was cut by 8 bases and J by 0 bases, with 14 bases left in between. The CDR3 loop spans 15 amino acids.

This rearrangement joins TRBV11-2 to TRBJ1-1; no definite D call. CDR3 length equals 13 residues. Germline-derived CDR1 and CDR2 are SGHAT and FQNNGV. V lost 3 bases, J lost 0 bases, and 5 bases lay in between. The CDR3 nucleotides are TGTGCCAGCAGCTTCACACTGAACACTGAAGCTTTCTTT. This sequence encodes CASSFTLNTEAFF.

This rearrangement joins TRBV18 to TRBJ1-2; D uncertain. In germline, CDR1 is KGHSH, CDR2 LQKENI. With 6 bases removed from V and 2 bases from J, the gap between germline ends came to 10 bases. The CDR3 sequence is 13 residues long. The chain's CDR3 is CASSLDSNYGYTF. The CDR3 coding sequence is TGTGCCAGCTCGTTGGACTCGAACTATGGCTACACCTTC.

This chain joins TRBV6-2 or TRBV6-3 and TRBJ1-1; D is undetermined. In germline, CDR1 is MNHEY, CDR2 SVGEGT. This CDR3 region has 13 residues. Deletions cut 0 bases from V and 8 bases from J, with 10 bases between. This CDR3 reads CASSYSIVSEAFF. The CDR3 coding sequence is TGTGCCAGCAGTTACTCAATCGTATCGGAAGCTTTCTTT.

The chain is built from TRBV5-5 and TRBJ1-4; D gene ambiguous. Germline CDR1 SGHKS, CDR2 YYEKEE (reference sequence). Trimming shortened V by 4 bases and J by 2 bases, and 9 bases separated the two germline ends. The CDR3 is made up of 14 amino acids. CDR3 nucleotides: TGTGCCAGCAGCACACCGGGGACTAATGAAAAACTGTTTTTT. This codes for CASSTPGTNEKLFF.

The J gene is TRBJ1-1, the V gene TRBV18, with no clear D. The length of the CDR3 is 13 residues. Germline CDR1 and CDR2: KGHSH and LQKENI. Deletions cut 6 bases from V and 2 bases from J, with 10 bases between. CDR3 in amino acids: CASSLAANTEAFF. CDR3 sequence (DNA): TGTGCCAGCTCTCTCGCGGCCAACACTGAAGCTTTCTTT.

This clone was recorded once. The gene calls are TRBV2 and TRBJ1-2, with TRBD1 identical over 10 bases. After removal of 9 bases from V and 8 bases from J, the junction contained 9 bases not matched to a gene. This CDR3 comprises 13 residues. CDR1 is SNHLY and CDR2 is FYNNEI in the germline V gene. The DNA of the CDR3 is TGTGCCAGTGGACAGGGGGTCGGCCTAGGCTACACCTTC. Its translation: CASGQGVGLGYTF.

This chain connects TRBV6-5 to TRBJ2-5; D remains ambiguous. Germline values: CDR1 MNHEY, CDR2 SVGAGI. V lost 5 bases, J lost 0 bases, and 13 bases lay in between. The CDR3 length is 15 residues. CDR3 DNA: TGTGCCAGCAGTCCCGGGTGGGTTAACCAAGAGACCCAGTACTTC. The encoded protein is CASSPGWVNQETQYF.

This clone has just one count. The CDR3 DNA sequence: TGTGCCAGCAGTTCGGGACAGGGGAATGAGCAGTTCTTC. It codes for CASSSGQGNEQFF. The genes are TRBV12-3 or TRBV12-4 and TRBJ2-1; 10 bases match TRBD1. This CDR3 spans 13 amino acids. V lost 4 bases, J lost 7 bases, and 1 base stayed unmatched.

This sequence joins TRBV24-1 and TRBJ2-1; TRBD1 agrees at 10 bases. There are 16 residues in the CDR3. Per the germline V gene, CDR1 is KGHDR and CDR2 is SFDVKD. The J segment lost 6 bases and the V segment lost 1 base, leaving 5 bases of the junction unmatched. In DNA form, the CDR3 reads TGTGCCACCAGTGATTTAGGGACAGGGGTCGTCAATGAGCAGTTCTTC. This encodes CATSDLGTGVVNEQFF.

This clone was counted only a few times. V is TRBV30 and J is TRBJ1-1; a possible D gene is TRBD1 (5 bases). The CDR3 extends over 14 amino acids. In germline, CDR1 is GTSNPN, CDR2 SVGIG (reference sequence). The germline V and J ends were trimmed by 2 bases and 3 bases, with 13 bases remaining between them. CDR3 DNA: TGTGCCTGGAGTATCCCCACAGGATACACTGAAGCTTTCTTT. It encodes CAWSIPTGYTEAFF.

CDR3 nucleotide sequence: TGTGCCAGCAGCGCCCGGGGGGAGGGGTATCAGCCCCAGCATTTT. Its translation is CASSARGEGYQPQHF. This chain connects TRBV28 to TRBJ1-5; D is perhaps TRBD1 (5 bases). The V end lost 6 bases, the J end lost 5 bases, and 17 bases lay between the germline ends. The CDR3 is made up of 15 amino acids. Germline V lookup: CDR1 MDHEN, CDR2 SYDVKM.

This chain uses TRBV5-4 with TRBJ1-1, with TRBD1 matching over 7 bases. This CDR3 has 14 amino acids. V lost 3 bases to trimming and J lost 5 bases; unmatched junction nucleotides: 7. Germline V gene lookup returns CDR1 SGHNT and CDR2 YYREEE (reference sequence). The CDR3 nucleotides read TGTGCCAGCAGCTACAGGGGAGGAGGTACTGAAGCTTTCTTT. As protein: CASSYRGGGTEAFF.

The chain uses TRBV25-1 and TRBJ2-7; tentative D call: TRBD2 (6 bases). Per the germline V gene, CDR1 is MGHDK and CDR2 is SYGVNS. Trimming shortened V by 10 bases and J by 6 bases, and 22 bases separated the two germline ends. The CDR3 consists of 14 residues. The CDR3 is CATEASAEGLEQYF. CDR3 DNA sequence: TGTGCCACCGAGGCCTCGGCGGAGGGCCTCGAGCAGTACTTC.

CDR3 nucleotides: TGTGCCAGCTCACCCCCTGGCAGGGGACGAGGGACCGGGGAGCTGTTTTTT. It yields the protein CASSPPGRGRGTGELFF. This sequence joins TRBV18 and TRBJ2-2; tentatively, D is TRBD1 (6 bases). The CDR3 totals 17 residues. Germline CDR1 KGHSH, CDR2 LQKENI. Trimming stripped 3 bases from V and 5 bases from J, with 19 bases between.

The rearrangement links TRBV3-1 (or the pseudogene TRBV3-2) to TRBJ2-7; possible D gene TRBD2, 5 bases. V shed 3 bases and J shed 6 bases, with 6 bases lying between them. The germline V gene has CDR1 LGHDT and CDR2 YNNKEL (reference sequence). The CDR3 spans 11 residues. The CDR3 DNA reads TGTGCCAGCAGCCAGGCGGGCGAGCAGTACTTC. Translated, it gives CASSQAGEQYF.

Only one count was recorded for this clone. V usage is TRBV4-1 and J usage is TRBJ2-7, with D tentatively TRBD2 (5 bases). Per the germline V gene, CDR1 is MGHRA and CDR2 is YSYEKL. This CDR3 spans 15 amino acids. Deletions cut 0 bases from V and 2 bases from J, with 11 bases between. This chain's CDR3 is CASSQEPEEAYEQYF. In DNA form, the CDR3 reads TGCGCCAGCAGCCAAGAGCCCGAGGAGGCCTACGAGCAGTACTTC.

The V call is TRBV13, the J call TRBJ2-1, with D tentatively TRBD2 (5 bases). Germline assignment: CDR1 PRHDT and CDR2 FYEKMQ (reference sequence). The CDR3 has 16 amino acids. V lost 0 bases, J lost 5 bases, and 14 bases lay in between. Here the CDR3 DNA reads TGTGCCAGCAGCTTAGGCCCGACTTACGGGGACAATGAGCAGTTCTTC. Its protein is CASSLGPTYGDNEQFF. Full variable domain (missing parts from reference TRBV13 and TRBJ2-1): AAGVIQSPRHLIKEKRETATLKCYPIPRHDTVYWYQQGPGQDPQFLISFYEKMQSDKGSIPDRFSAQQFSDYHSELNMSSLELGDSALYFCASSLGPTYGDNEQFFGPGTRLTVL.

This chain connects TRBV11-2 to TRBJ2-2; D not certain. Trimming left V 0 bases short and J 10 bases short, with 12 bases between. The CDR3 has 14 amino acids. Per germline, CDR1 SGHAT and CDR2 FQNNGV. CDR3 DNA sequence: TGTGCCAGCAGCTTAGACTGGGCTCCCACGGAGCTGTTTTTT. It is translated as CASSLDWAPTELFF.

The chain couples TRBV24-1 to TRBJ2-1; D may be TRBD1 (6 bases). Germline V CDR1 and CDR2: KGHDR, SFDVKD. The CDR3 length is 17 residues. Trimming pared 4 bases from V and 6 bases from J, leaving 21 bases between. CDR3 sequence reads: CATSEPVGTSAGNEQFF. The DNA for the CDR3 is TGTGCCACCAGTGAACCCGTAGGGACATCGGCCGGCAATGAGCAGTTCTTC.

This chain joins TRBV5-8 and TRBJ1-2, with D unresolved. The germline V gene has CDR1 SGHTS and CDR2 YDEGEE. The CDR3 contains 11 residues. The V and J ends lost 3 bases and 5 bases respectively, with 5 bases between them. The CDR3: CASSSLYGYTF. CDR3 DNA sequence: TGTGCCAGCAGCTCTCTATATGGCTACACCTTC.

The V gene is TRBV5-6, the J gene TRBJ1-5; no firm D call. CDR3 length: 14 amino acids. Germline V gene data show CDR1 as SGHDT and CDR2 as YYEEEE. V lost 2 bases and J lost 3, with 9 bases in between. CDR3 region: CASSFGISNQPQHF. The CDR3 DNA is TGTGCCAGCAGCTTCGGGATTTCCAATCAGCCCCAGCATTTT.

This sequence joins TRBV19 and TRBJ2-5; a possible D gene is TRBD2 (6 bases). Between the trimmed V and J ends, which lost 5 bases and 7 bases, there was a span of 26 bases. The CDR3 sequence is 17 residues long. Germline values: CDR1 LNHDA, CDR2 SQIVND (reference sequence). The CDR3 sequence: CASSAPGRDGGRRTQYF. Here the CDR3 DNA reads TGTGCCAGTAGTGCCCCCGGCAGGGATGGAGGGAGAAGGACCCAGTACTTC.

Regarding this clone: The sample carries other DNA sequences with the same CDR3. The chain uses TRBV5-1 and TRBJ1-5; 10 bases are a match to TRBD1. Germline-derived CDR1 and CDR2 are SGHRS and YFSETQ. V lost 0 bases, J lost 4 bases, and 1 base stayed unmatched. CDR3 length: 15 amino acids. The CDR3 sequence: CASSLGTGGNQPQHF. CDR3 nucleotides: TGCGCCAGCAGCTTGGGGACAGGGGGAAATCAGCCCCAGCATTTT.